This is a list of T cell receptor beta chains from one sample in a study of OX40 agonist ivuxolimab in advanced cancers. The protocol was immunoSEQ multiplex PCR, while the TCRdb copy is restricted to in-frame clones and leaves out a portion. The table lists 83,000 or so clones, 90% to 95% of them singletons, with roughly 0.72% in the top ten. The source material was CD4+ or CD8+ T cells sorted from blood, sampled in a trial of the OX40 agonist ivuxolimab. The receptors here all came from an adult with an advanced solid tumor such as melanoma, head and neck, liver or kidney cancer. Each CDR3 is given with its conserved first and last residue. A D gene is named only where the DNA matches it firmly. Where a row states a size, it is once, few, many or the class of an expanded clone; other rows omit it.

j_gene: TRBJ1-2; d_gene: TRBD1; v_gene: TRBV9; abundance: -; len: 14; CDR3nt: TGTGCCAGCAGCAGACAGGGGGTAGGCTATGGCTACACCTTC; CDR3aa: CASSRQGVGYGYTF
j_gene: TRBJ1-1; d_gene: -; v_gene: TRBV19; abundance: once; len: 14; CDR3nt: TGTGCCAGTAATCAAAGACCAAACGAAAAAATGGCTTTCTTT; CDR3aa: CASNQRPNEKMAFF
j_gene: TRBJ2-7; d_gene: TRBD1; v_gene: TRBV19; abundance: -; len: 15; CDR3nt: TGTGCCAGTAGTAGGTACCGGGACAGCCACTACGAGCAGTACTTC; CDR3aa: CASSRYRDSHYEQYF
j_gene: TRBJ2-5; d_gene: -; v_gene: TRBV18; abundance: -; len: 13; CDR3nt: TGTGCCAGCTCACAGACGGACCAAGAGACCCAGTACTTC; CDR3aa: CASSQTDQETQYF
j_gene: TRBJ2-7; d_gene: -; v_gene: TRBV28; abundance: -; len: 11; CDR3nt: TGTGCCAGCAGTTTAGGCTACGAGCAGTACTTC; CDR3aa: CASSLGYEQYF
j_gene: TRBJ1-1; d_gene: -; v_gene: TRBV6-5; abundance: -; len: 12; CDR3nt: TGTGCCAGCAGTGAATGGGACTTGGAAGCTTTCTTT; CDR3aa: CASSEWDLEAFF
j_gene: TRBJ1-1; d_gene: -; v_gene: TRBV7-3; abundance: -; len: 14; CDR3nt: TGTGCCAGCAGCTTGTCTGGGCGTACGAGTGAAGCTTTCTTT; CDR3aa: CASSLSGRTSEAFF
j_gene: TRBJ2-4; d_gene: -; v_gene: TRBV5-6; abundance: -; len: 14; CDR3nt: TGTGCCAGCAGCTTCCGGGTTCCAAGGAACATTCAGTACTTC; CDR3aa: CASSFRVPRNIQYF
j_gene: TRBJ2-3; d_gene: TRBD2; v_gene: TRBV5-6; abundance: -; len: 16; CDR3nt: TGTGCCAGCAGCCCGGCGCCTAGCGGGACGGTAGATACGCAGTATTTT; CDR3aa: CASSPAPSGTVDTQYF
j_gene: TRBJ2-1; d_gene: TRBD1; v_gene: TRBV5-5; abundance: -; len: 15; CDR3nt: TGTGCCAGCAGTTTAGGACAGGGGAAGGTCAATGAGCAGTTCTTC; CDR3aa: CASSLGQGKVNEQFF
j_gene: TRBJ2-5; d_gene: -; v_gene: TRBV18; abundance: once; len: 16; CDR3nt: TGTGCCAGCTCACCAGTCAGCGGAAGTACCCAAGAGACCCAGTACTTC; CDR3aa: CASSPVSGSTQETQYF
j_gene: TRBJ2-1; d_gene: -; v_gene: TRBV7-2; abundance: -; len: 12; CDR3nt: TGTGCCAGCAGCTGGGAGCAGGCTGAGCAGTTCTTC; CDR3aa: CASSWEQAEQFF
j_gene: TRBJ2-1; d_gene: -; v_gene: TRBV10-3; abundance: -; len: 12; CDR3nt: TGTGCCATCAGTTCAGGGAATAATGAGCAGTTCTTC; CDR3aa: CAISSGNNEQFF
j_gene: TRBJ2-3; d_gene: -; v_gene: TRBV2; abundance: -; len: 17; CDR3nt: TGTGCCAGCCGAGACAGGGAGGCCGGTGCTGGCACAGATACGCAGTATTTT; CDR3aa: CASRDREAGAGTDTQYF
j_gene: TRBJ1-1; d_gene: TRBD1; v_gene: TRBV11-2; abundance: few; len: 15; CDR3nt: TGTGCCAGCAGCTCGCTCCAGGGGGCGATCGCTGAAGCTTTCTTT; CDR3aa: CASSSLQGAIAEAFF
j_gene: TRBJ1-2; d_gene: -; v_gene: TRBV7-3; abundance: -; len: 13; CDR3nt: TGTGCCAGCAGCTTAGGGTCGAGCTATGGCTACACCTTC; CDR3aa: CASSLGSSYGYTF
j_gene: TRBJ1-1; d_gene: -; v_gene: TRBV19; abundance: -; len: 13; CDR3nt: TGTGCCAGTAGTGGTACAGCGAACACTGAAGCTTTCTTT; CDR3aa: CASSGTANTEAFF
j_gene: TRBJ2-1; d_gene: TRBD2; v_gene: TRBV10-3; abundance: -; len: 15; CDR3nt: TGTGCCATCAGTGACCTAGCGGGAGGGCCCTATGAGCAGTTCTTC; CDR3aa: CAISDLAGGPYEQFF
j_gene: TRBJ2-7; d_gene: -; v_gene: TRBV6-5; abundance: once; len: 13; CDR3nt: TGTGCCAGCAGCTACAGGGTGACCTACGAGCAGTACTTC; CDR3aa: CASSYRVTYEQYF
j_gene: TRBJ2-4; d_gene: TRBD2; v_gene: TRBV19; abundance: -; len: 15; CDR3nt: TGTGCCAGTAGTATAGGTGGGGGGGTCAAAAACATTCAGTACTTC; CDR3aa: CASSIGGGVKNIQYF
j_gene: TRBJ1-5; d_gene: -; v_gene: TRBV28; abundance: once; len: 13; CDR3nt: TGTGCCAGCAGTCGGACCCTAAATCAGCCCCAGCATTTT; CDR3aa: CASSRTLNQPQHF
j_gene: TRBJ2-3; d_gene: -; v_gene: TRBV7-3; abundance: -; len: 16; CDR3nt: TGTGCCAGCAGCTTATCAGGGGCCTGGGGCACAGATACGCAGTATTTT; CDR3aa: CASSLSGAWGTDTQYF
j_gene: TRBJ2-1; d_gene: TRBD2; v_gene: TRBV7-2; abundance: few; len: 15; CDR3nt: TGTGCCAGCAGCTTAGAGTCCAGCGGGAGGGTGGAGCAGTTCTTC; CDR3aa: CASSLESSGRVEQFF
j_gene: TRBJ2-7; d_gene: TRBD1; v_gene: TRBV15; abundance: -; len: 17; CDR3nt: TGTGCCACCAGCTTCCTCTACCCCGGGACAGGGCCCCACGAGCAGTACTTC; CDR3aa: CATSFLYPGTGPHEQYF
j_gene: TRBJ1-1; d_gene: -; v_gene: TRBV27; abundance: -; len: 13; CDR3nt: TGTGCCAGCAGTTTCGCAGATGGCACTGAAGCTTTCTTT; CDR3aa: CASSFADGTEAFF
j_gene: TRBJ1-4; d_gene: -; v_gene: TRBV27; abundance: -; len: 14; CDR3nt: TGTGCCAGCAGTCCAGGGACGGTTAATGAAAAACTGTTTTTT; CDR3aa: CASSPGTVNEKLFF
j_gene: TRBJ1-2; d_gene: -; v_gene: TRBV11-2; abundance: -; len: 16; CDR3nt: TGTGCCAGCAGCTTAAGAGGCGGGACTTCTAACTATGGCTACACCTTC; CDR3aa: CASSLRGGTSNYGYTF
j_gene: TRBJ2-2; d_gene: -; v_gene: TRBV19; abundance: -; len: 13; CDR3nt: TGTGCCAGTAGTATAGGGTGGACCGGGGAGCTGTTTTTT; CDR3aa: CASSIGWTGELFF
j_gene: TRBJ1-3; d_gene: TRBD1; v_gene: TRBV9; abundance: -; len: 15; CDR3nt: TGTGCCAGCAGCGAACAGGGGTACTCTGGAAACACCATATATTTT; CDR3aa: CASSEQGYSGNTIYF
j_gene: TRBJ2-7; d_gene: TRBD1; v_gene: TRBV18; abundance: -; len: 14; CDR3nt: TGTGCCAGCTCACAGGAGACAGGGGCGTCCGAGCAGTACTTC; CDR3aa: CASSQETGASEQYF
j_gene: TRBJ1-2; d_gene: TRBD1; v_gene: TRBV28; abundance: -; len: 14; CDR3nt: TGTGCCAGCAGTTTATACGACAGGGGTAATGGCTACGCCTTC; CDR3aa: CASSLYDRGNGYAF
j_gene: TRBJ2-1; d_gene: -; v_gene: TRBV1; abundance: -; len: 11; CDR3nt: TGCACCAGCAGCCCGGCGGGACTCCGGGTCTTC; CDR3aa: CTSSPAGLRVF
j_gene: TRBJ1-4; d_gene: -; v_gene: TRBV4-3; abundance: -; len: 15; CDR3nt: TGCGCCAGCAGCCAAGATAACAGGGTTGGTGAAAAACTGTTTTTT; CDR3aa: CASSQDNRVGEKLFF
j_gene: TRBJ2-3; d_gene: -; v_gene: TRBV18; abundance: -; len: 13; CDR3nt: TGTGCCAGCTCACCAAGGGAGAAAGATACGCAGTATTTT; CDR3aa: CASSPREKDTQYF
j_gene: TRBJ2-7; d_gene: -; v_gene: TRBV14; abundance: -; len: 14; CDR3nt: TGTGCCAGCAGCCAGGTCCGGAGCTCCTACGAGCAGTACTTC; CDR3aa: CASSQVRSSYEQYF
j_gene: TRBJ2-2; d_gene: TRBD2; v_gene: TRBV6-5; abundance: once; len: 15; CDR3nt: TGTGCCAGCAGTTACCAAGCGGGAGGCACCGGGGAGCTGTTTTTT; CDR3aa: CASSYQAGGTGELFF
j_gene: TRBJ2-3; d_gene: -; v_gene: TRBV5-1; abundance: once; len: 13; CDR3nt: TGCGCCAGTAAAGTGGGGTTGGGAGATACGCAGTATTTT; CDR3aa: CASKVGLGDTQYF
j_gene: TRBJ2-2; d_gene: TRBD1; v_gene: TRBV29-1; abundance: -; len: 16; CDR3nt: TGCAGCGTGGGGACAGGGGGCGAAGCTCCCCGGGGGGAGCTGTTTTTT; CDR3aa: CSVGTGGEAPRGELFF
j_gene: TRBJ1-5; d_gene: -; v_gene: TRBV19; abundance: -; len: 16; CDR3nt: TGTGCCAGTAGTATAGATGCACAGGGAGCGAATCAGCCCCAGCATTTT; CDR3aa: CASSIDAQGANQPQHF
j_gene: TRBJ2-5; d_gene: TRBD2; v_gene: TRBV28; abundance: -; len: 15; CDR3nt: TGTGCCAGCAGTGGACTAGCGGGAGGCGAAGAGACCCAGTACTTC; CDR3aa: CASSGLAGGEETQYF
j_gene: TRBJ1-2; d_gene: TRBD1; v_gene: TRBV6-5; abundance: -; len: 14; CDR3nt: TGTGCCAGCAGATATTCGGACAGGGGCAATGGCTACACCTTC; CDR3aa: CASRYSDRGNGYTF
j_gene: TRBJ1-2; d_gene: -; v_gene: TRBV5-1; abundance: -; len: 13; CDR3nt: TGCGCCAGCAGCTCCAGACCGAGGGAGGGCTACACCTTC; CDR3aa: CASSSRPREGYTF
j_gene: TRBJ2-3; d_gene: -; v_gene: TRBV5-1; abundance: -; len: 14; CDR3nt: TGCGCCAGCACCAAGGGCCTCCTAACAGATACGCAGTATTTT; CDR3aa: CASTKGLLTDTQYF